Each of the 9 T cell receptor beta chains below was sequenced from the same sample in a study of cytomegalovirus exposure and HLA in healthy donors. A multiplex PCR was run with 60 Vbeta primers and 13 Jbeta primers. Only in-frame clones appear in the TCRdb table, and some are missing; sequencing was by immunoSEQ multiplex PCR. The table lists over 65,000 clones, around 75% of them singletons. Sequenced sample: PBMCs. These receptors were taken from a man aged 55 to 70 in good health and CMV-seropositive.

The chain recombines TRBV5-1 with TRBJ2-2, with a tentative D call TRBD1 (5 bases). The CDR3 is made up of 16 amino acids. Looked up from germline, CDR1 is SGHRS and CDR2 is YFSETQ. The V gene lost 4 bases and the J gene lost 7 bases, with 20 bases spanning the gap. CDR3 residues: CASSPQTRVTSGELFF. CDR3 in DNA: TGCGCCAGCAGCCCTCAAACCAGGGTTACGAGCGGGGAGCTGTTTTTT. The entire variable domain, with the rest obtained from reference TRBV5-1 and TRBJ2-2, is as follows: KAGVTQTPRYLIKTRGQQVTLSCSPISGHRSVSWYQQTPGQGLQFLFEYFSETQRNKGNFPGRFSGRQFSNSRSEMNVSTLELGDSALYLCASSPQTRVTSGELFFGEGSRLTVL.

This chain links TRBV18 with TRBJ1-2, with 7 bases lining up with TRBD1. The germline gives CDR1 KGHSH, CDR2 LQKENI. Trimming removed 8 bases from V and 1 base from J; junction bases left unmatched: 10. The CDR3 is made up of 15 amino acids. Written as DNA, the CDR3 is TGTGCCAGCCGCGAGGGGGCTTCGAATAACTATGGCTACACCTTC. This gives the protein CASREGASNNYGYTF.

The genes are TRBV19 and TRBJ1-1, with a weak D call TRBD1 (6 bases). The CDR3 contains 14 residues. The germline gives CDR1 LNHDA, CDR2 SQIVND (reference sequence). Between the trimmed V and J ends, which lost 3 bases and 2 bases, there was a span of 10 bases. The CDR3 loop is CASSIGQTNTEAFF. CDR3 nucleotides: TGTGCCAGTAGTATCGGACAGACCAACACTGAAGCTTTCTTT.

The CDR3 coding sequence is TGTGCCAGTGAGGGTTCCTATAATTCACCCCTCCACTTT. Amino acids: CASEGSYNSPLHF. This chain connects TRBV27 to TRBJ1-6; no reliable D call. This CDR3 contains 13 residues. With 9 bases removed from V and 1 base from J, the gap between germline ends came to 7 bases. Germline CDR1 is MNHEY and CDR2 is SMNVEV (reference sequence).

This clone was recorded once. The rearrangement uses TRBV2 and TRBJ2-7; TRBD2 matches 8 bases. V was pared by 4 bases and J by 9 bases, with 14 bases of the junction left unmatched. Germline CDR1 reads SNHLY; CDR2 reads FYNNEI. The CDR3 covers 15 residues. In nucleotides, the CDR3 is TGTGCCAGCAGTGGGGGGGGGCCAGCGGGAGCCTGGCAGTACTTC. Its protein product is CASSGGGPAGAWQYF.

The CDR3 sequence is CASSQNQETQYF. CDR3 coding DNA: TGCGCCAGCAGCCAAAACCAAGAGACCCAGTACTTC. The chain uses TRBV5-1 and TRBJ2-5; D not certain. Germline V CDR1 and CDR2: SGHRS, YFSETQ. Trimming cost V 4 bases and J 0 bases, with 4 bases left between them. This CDR3 has 12 amino acids.

This rearrangement joins TRBV5-1 to TRBJ1-6; the match to TRBD1 covers 8 bases. This CDR3 region has 15 residues. CDR1 is SGHRS and CDR2 is YFSETQ in the germline V gene. The ends lost 4 bases at V and 5 bases at J; junction bases unmatched: 5. CDR3 residues: CASSQTGVNNSPLHF. The CDR3, as DNA: TGCGCCAGCAGCCAGACAGGGGTAAATAATTCACCCCTCCACTTT.

The chain recombines TRBV9 with TRBJ2-3, with TRBD2 matching 11 bases. The germline gives CDR1 SGDLS, CDR2 YYNGEE. V lost 3 bases and J lost 3; bases outside the gene matches: 12. The CDR3 covers 18 residues. This CDR3 reads CASSGANPLAGATDTQYF. In DNA form, the CDR3 reads TGTGCCAGCAGCGGAGCAAACCCACTAGCGGGAGCGACAGATACGCAGTATTTT.

This clone showed up just a few times. V usage is TRBV2 and J usage is TRBJ2-2; 9 bases fit TRBD1. The J segment lost 4 bases and the V segment lost 8 bases, leaving 8 bases of the junction unmatched. The CDR3 length is 15 residues. Germline-derived CDR1 and CDR2 are SNHLY and FYNNEI. CDR3: CASSLTGGGTGELFF. The CDR3 nucleotides are TGTGCCAGCTCTTTGACAGGGGGGGGCACCGGGGAGCTGTTTTTT.